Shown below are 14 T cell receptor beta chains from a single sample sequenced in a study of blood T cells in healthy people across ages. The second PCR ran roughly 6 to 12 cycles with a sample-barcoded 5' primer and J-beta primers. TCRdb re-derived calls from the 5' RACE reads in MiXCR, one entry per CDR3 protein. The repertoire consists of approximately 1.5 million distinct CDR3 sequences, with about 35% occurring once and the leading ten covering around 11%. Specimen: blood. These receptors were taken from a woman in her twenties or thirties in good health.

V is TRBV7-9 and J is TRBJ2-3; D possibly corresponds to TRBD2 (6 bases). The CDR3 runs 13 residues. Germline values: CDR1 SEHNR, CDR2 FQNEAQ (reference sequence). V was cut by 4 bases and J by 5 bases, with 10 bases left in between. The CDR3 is CASSSIGGDTQYF. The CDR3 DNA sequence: TGTGCCAGCAGCTCAATCGGGGGAGATACGCAGTATTTT.

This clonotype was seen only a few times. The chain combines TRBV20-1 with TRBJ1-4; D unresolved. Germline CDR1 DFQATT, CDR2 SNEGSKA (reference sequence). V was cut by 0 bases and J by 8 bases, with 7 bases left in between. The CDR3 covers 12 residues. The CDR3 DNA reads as TGCAGTGCTAGAGATGAACGGGAAAAACTGTTTTTT. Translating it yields CSARDEREKLFF.

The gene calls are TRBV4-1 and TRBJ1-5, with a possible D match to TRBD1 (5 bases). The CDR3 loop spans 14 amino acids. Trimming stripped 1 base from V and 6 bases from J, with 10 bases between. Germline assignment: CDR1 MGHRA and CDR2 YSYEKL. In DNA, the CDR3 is TGCGCCAGCAGCCAAGGAGTGGGGGGTCAGCCCCAGCATTTT. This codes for CASSQGVGGQPQHF.

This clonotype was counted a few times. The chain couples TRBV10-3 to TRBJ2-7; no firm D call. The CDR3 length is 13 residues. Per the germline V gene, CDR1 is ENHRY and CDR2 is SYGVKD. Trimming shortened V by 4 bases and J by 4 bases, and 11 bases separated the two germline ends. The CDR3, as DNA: TGTGCCATCAGTGTGAGCGAAGTATACGAGCAGTACTTC. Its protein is CAISVSEVYEQYF.

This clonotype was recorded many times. The CDR3 protein is CASSQGTNYGYTF. The CDR3 DNA reads TGCGCCAGCAGCCAGGGGACGAACTATGGCTACACCTTC. This chain joins TRBV4-1 and TRBJ1-2, with D perhaps matching TRBD1 (5 bases). This CDR3 has 13 amino acids. Germline CDR1 MGHRA, CDR2 YSYEKL. V shed 3 bases and J shed 2 bases, with 7 bases lying between them.

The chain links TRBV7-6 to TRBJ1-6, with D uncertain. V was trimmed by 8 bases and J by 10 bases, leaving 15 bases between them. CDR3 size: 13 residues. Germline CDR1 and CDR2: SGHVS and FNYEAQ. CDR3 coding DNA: TGTGCCAGCTCCCCTGAAACCGGGTCACCCCTCCACTTT. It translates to CASSPETGSPLHF.

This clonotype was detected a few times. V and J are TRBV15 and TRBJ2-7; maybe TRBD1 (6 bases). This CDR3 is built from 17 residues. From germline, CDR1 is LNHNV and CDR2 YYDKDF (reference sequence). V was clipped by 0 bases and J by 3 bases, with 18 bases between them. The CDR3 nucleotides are TGTGCCACCAGCAGAGAGGGGGCCAGTGCAGAGGGCTACGAGCAGTACTTC. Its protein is CATSREGASAEGYEQYF. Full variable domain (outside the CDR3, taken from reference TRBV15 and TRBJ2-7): DAMVIQNPRYQVTQFGKPVTLSCSQTLNHNVMYWYQQKSSQAPKLLFHYYDKDFNNEADTPDNFQSRRPNTSFCFLDIRSPGLGDTAMYLCATSREGASAEGYEQYFGPGTRLTVT.

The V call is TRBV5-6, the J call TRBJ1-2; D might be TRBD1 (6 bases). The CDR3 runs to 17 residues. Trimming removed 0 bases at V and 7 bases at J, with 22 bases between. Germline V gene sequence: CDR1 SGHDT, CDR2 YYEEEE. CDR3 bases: TGTGCCAGCAGCTTGGAGGAATTTGGGGGCGTGAGGTCTGGCTACACCTTC. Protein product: CASSLEEFGGVRSGYTF.

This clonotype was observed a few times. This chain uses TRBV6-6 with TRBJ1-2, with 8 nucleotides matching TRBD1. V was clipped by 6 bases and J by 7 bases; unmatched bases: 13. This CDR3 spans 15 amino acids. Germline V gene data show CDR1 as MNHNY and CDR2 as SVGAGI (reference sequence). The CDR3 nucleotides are TGTGCCAGCAGAAACGGACAGGGCGGAGTTGCTGGCTACACCTTC. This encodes CASRNGQGGVAGYTF.

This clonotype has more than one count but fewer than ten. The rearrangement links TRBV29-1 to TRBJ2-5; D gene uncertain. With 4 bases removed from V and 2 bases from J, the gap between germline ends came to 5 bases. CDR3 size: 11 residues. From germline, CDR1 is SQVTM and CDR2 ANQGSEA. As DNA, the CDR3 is TGCAGCGTTGCACCTCAAGAGACCCAGTACTTC. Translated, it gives CSVAPQETQYF.

In DNA form, the CDR3 reads TGCGCCAGCAGTCCCGGGACAGTGATGAACACTGAAGCTTTCTTT. The encoded protein is CASSPGTVMNTEAFF. The chain recombines TRBV5-1 with TRBJ1-1; 7 bases fit TRBD1. Germline values: CDR1 SGHRS, CDR2 YFSETQ. Trimming took 5 bases from V and 0 from J; bases not matched to a gene: 7. CDR3 length equals 15 residues.

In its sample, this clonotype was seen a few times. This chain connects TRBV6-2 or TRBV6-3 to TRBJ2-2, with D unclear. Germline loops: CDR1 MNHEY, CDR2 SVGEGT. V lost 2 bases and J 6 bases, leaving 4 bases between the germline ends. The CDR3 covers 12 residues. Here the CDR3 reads CASSYRAGELFF. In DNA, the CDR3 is TGTGCCAGCAGTTACCGGGCCGGGGAGCTGTTTTTT.

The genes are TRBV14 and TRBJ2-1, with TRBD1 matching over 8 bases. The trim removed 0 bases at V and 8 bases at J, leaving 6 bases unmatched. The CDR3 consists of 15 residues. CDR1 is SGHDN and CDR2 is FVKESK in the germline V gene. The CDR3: CASSQDMDRADEQFF. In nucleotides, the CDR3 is TGTGCCAGCAGCCAAGATATGGACAGGGCCGATGAGCAGTTCTTC.

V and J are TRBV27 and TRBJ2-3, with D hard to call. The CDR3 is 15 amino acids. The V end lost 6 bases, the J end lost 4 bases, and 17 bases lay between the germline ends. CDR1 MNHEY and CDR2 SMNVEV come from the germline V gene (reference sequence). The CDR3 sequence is CASRLTLEAPDTQYF. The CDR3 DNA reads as TGTGCCAGCAGGTTGACCTTAGAGGCGCCAGATACGCAGTATTTT.